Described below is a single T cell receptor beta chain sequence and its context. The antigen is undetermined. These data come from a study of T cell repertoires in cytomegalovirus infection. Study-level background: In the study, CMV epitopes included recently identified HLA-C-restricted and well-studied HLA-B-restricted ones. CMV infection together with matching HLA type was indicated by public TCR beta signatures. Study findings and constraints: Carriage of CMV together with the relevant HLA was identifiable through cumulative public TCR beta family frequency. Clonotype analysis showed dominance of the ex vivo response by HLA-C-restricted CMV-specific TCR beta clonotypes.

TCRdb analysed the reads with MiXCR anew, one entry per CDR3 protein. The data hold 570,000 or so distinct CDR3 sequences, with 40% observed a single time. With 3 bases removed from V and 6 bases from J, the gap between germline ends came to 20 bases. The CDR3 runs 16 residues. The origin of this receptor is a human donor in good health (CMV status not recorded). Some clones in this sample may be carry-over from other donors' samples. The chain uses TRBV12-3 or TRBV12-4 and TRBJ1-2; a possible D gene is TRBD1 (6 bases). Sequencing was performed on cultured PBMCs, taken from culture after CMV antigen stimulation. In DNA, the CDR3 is TGTGCCAGCAGTTTTCTCGTTAGGGGGTTACTCGATGGCTACACCTTC. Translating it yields CASSFLVRGLLDGYTF.